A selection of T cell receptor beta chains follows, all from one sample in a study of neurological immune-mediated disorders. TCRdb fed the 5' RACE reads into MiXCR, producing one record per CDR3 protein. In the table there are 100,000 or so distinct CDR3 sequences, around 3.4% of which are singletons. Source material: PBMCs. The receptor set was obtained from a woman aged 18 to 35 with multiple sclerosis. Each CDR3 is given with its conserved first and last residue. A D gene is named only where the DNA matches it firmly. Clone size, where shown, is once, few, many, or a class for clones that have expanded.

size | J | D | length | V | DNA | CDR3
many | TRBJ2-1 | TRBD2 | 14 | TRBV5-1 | TGCGCCAGCAGCCTAGCGGGGCTATACAATGAGCAGTTCTTC | CASSLAGLYNEQFF
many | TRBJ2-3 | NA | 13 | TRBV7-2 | TGTGCCAGCAGCTTAGGTTGGACAGATACGCAGTATTTT | CASSLGWTDTQYF
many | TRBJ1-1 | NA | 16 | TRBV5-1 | TGCGCCAGCAGCTTGGAAGGGATTCTACGGAACACTGAAGCTTTCTTT | CASSLEGILRNTEAFF
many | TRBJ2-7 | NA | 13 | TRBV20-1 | TGCAGTGCTAGACCTGCGGGGCTATACGAGCAGTACTTC | CSARPAGLYEQYF
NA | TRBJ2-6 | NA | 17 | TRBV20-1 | TGCAGTGCTACGGATTCCGGCGGCCTGGGGGGGGCCAACGTCCTGACTTTC | CSATDSGGLGGANVLTF
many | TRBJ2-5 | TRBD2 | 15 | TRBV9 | TGTGCCAGCAGCGTAGAGGCGGGACTAGCAGAGACCCAGTACTTC | CASSVEAGLAETQYF
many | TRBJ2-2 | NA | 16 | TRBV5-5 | TGTGCCAGCAGCTTGGAGCAGGGGGGGAACACCGGGGAGCTGTTTTTT | CASSLEQGGNTGELFF
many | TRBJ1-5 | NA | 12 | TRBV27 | TGTGCCAGCAAAGAGGGAAATCAGCCCCAGCATTTT | CASKEGNQPQHF
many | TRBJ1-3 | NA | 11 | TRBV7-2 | TGTGCCAGCAGCCCCGGAAACACCATATATTTT | CASSPGNTIYF
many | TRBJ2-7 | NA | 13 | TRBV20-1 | TGCAGTGCTAGACTGCCCGGAGGCTACGAGCAGTACTTC | CSARLPGGYEQYF
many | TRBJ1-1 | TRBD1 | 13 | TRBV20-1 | TGCAGTGCTAGGTGGATCGGACAGGGGGAAGCTTTCTTT | CSARWIGQGEAFF
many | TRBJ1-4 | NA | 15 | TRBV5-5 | TGTGCCAGCAGCTTGGGGTGGGAGACACCCAGGGAACTGTTTTTT | CASSLGWETPRELFF
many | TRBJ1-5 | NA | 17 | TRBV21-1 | TGTGCCAGCAGCCCCCCCGCCGGACAGGGCGTGGGTCAGCCCCAGCATTTT | CASSPPAGQGVGQPQHF
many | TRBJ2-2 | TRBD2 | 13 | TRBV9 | TGTGCCAGTACTAGCGGTTTCGCCGGGGAGCTGTTTTTT | CASTSGFAGELFF
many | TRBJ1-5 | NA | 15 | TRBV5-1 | TGCGCCAGCAGCACGGAGGTGTACGGAAATCAGCCCCAGCATTTT | CASSTEVYGNQPQHF
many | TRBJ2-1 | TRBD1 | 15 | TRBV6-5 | TGTGCCAGCAGCCCCGGGACAGGGGTCTACAATGAGCAGTTCTTC | CASSPGTGVYNEQFF
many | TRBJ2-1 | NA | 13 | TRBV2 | TGTGCCAGCAGTTTGTCCCCGCGCTATGAGCAGTTCTTC | CASSLSPRYEQFF
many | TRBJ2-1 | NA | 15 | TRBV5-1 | TGCGCCAGCAGCTTGGAAGGGGGGCCCGGCAATGAGCAGTTCTTC | CASSLEGGPGNEQFF
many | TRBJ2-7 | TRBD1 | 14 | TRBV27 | TGTGCCAGCAGTACGAGACAGGGGGTTGGCGAGCAGTACTTC | CASSTRQGVGEQYF
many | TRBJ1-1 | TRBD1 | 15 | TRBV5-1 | TGCGCCAGCAGCTTCGCCGACAGGGAGGGCACTGAAGCTTTCTTT | CASSFADREGTEAFF
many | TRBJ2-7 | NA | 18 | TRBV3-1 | TGTGCCAGCAGCCAAGAAACTACGGTGGCTAGCCATGGCTACGAGCAGTACTTC | CASSQETTVASHGYEQYF
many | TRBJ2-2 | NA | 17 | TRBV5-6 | TGTGCCAGCAGCTGGGGTTCCCGGGACCTCAGGACCGGGGAGCTGTTTTTT | CASSWGSRDLRTGELFF
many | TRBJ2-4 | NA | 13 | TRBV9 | TGTGCCAGCAGCGTAGTCGGGGAAAACATTCAGTACTTC | CASSVVGENIQYF
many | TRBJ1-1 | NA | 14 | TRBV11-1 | TGTGCCAGCAGCTTTTTGTCGGGGGTCACTGAAGCTTTCTTT | CASSFLSGVTEAFF
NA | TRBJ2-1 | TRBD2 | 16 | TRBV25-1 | TGTGCCAGCAGTGATGGGGCTAGCGGGAGTTACAATGAGCAGTTCTTC | CASSDGASGSYNEQFF
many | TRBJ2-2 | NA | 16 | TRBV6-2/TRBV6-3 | TGTGCCAGCAGTTATCCCGGACACCTCAACACCGGGGAGCTGTTTTTT | CASSYPGHLNTGELFF
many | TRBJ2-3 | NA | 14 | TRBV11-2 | TGTGCCAGCATGTTCACCCCTAGCACAGATACGCAGTATTTT | CASMFTPSTDTQYF